This TCR beta chain appears in the sequencing data of a study of identical twins. Overall study results and limits: Abundant beta clonotypes from cord blood had fewer insertions, unlike memory repertoires, which showed none. Beta out-of-frame sequences showed weaker excess sharing between twins. Out-of-frame TCR alpha sharing in monozygotic twins exceeded recombination model predictions.

The CDR3 has 17 residues. CDR1 SEHNR and CDR2 FQNEAQ come from the germline V gene (reference sequence). TCRdb re-derived calls from the 5' RACE reads in MiXCR, one entry per CDR3 protein. The data hold approximately 1.8 million distinct CDR3 sequences, with more than 30% observed a single time. As to this clonotype: The antigen remains undetermined. Mismatch with germline at one junction end may stem from a read error.

Donors uniformly comprised healthy Caucasians. The TCR comes from a newborn girl in good health. The chain has TRBV7-9 and TRBJ2-1, with TRBD2 identical over 12 bases. Sequences were obtained from cord blood. CDR3 loop: CAGSLPSSGRVDNEQFF. In nucleotides, the CDR3 is TGTGCCGGCAGCTTACCCTCTAGCGGGAGGGTCGACAATGAGCAGTTCTTC. Full variable domain (missing parts from reference TRBV7-9 and TRBJ2-1): DTGVSQNPRHKITKRGQNVTFRCDPISEHNRLYWYRQTLGQGPEFLTYFQNEAQLEKSRLLSDRFSAERPKGSFSTLEIQRTEQGDSAMYLCAGSLPSSGRVDNEQFFGPGTRLTVL.